Shown below are 21 T cell receptor beta chains from a single sample sequenced in a study of blood T cell repertoires in COVID-19. The method was immunoSEQ multiplex PCR; TCRdb's version includes in-frame clones alone and lacks a portion of them. The sample consists of 490,000 or so clones, more than 85% of them appearing once. The sequencing sample was made of PBMCs or T cells enriched from blood (not recorded which). These receptors were collected from a woman aged 60-75 years who had recovered from COVID-19.

The chain joins TRBV5-1 to TRBJ2-1; D perhaps matches TRBD2 (5 bases). The CDR3 consists of 11 residues. Trimming cost V 2 bases and J 12 bases, with 9 bases left between them. Germline lookup yields CDR1 SGHRS and CDR2 YFSETQ. The CDR3 DNA sequence: TGCGCCAGCAGCTTTAGCGATACGCAGTTCTTC. It is translated as CASSFSDTQFF.

The gene calls are TRBV6-5 and TRBJ1-4, with D uncertain. Trimming took 6 bases from V and 8 from J, leaving 19 bases between them. Germline values: CDR1 MNHEY, CDR2 SVGAGI. CDR3 size: 15 residues. The CDR3 DNA reads as TGTGCCAGCAGGCCCGACCACGGGAGTAGCGAAAAACTGTTTTTT. This gives the protein CASRPDHGSSEKLFF.

The chain carries TRBV7-8 and TRBJ1-3, with 9 bases fitting TRBD1. The CDR3 runs to 17 residues. The germline V gene has CDR1 SGHVS and CDR2 FQNEAQ. V shed 6 bases and J 1 base; nucleotides not matched to a gene: 10. CDR3 coding DNA: TGTGCCAGCAGTCGCTCCCCGGGACAGGGTTCTGGAAACACCATATATTTT. Translation: CASSRSPGQGSGNTIYF.

V and J are TRBV5-4 and TRBJ1-2; TRBD1 might be the D (6 bases). Deletions cut 0 bases from V and 2 bases from J, with 8 bases between. There are 14 residues in the CDR3. CDR1 and CDR2 (germline): SGHNT, YYREEE (reference sequence). CDR3 nucleotides: TGTGCCAGCAGCTTGGGGGACATCAACTATGGCTACACCTTC. Translation: CASSLGDINYGYTF.

This clone was detected only once. This chain connects TRBV28 to TRBJ1-2; tentatively, D is TRBD1 (6 bases). The CDR3 loop spans 14 amino acids. The germline gives CDR1 MDHEN, CDR2 SYDVKM. The germline V and J ends were trimmed by 3 bases and 8 bases, with 16 bases remaining between them. As DNA, the CDR3 is TGTGCCAGCAGTTTTCACAGGGCCTGGGTGGGCTACACCTTC. Its translation: CASSFHRAWVGYTF.

This clone showed up just once. DNA of the CDR3: TGCGCCAGCAGCCAAGAGCGGCGGACAGGCGGCCTCTATGGCTACACCTTC. It translates to CASSQERRTGGLYGYTF. The V call is TRBV4-1, the J call TRBJ1-2, with 7 bases identical to TRBD1. The junction had 11 bases not matched to a gene; V was cut back by 0 bases and J by 4 bases. Germline loops: CDR1 MGHRA, CDR2 YSYEKL. The CDR3 length is 17 residues.

The chain joins TRBV5-1 to TRBJ2-6; TRBD1 matches at 7 bases. V lost 2 bases, J lost 3 bases, and 14 bases stayed unmatched. The CDR3 has 19 amino acids. CDR1 is SGHRS and CDR2 is YFSETQ in the germline V gene. In nucleotides, the CDR3 is TGCGCCAGCAGCTTATGGTGGGGACAGCGTCCGAGTGGGGCCAACGTCCTGACTTTC. It translates to CASSLWWGQRPSGANVLTF. Drawing the rest from reference TRBV5-1 and TRBJ2-6, the complete variable domain is KAGVTQTPRYLIKTRGQQVTLSCSPISGHRSVSWYQQTPGQGLQFLFEYFSETQRNKGNFPGRFSGRQFSNSRSEMNVSTLELGDSALYLCASSLWWGQRPSGANVLTFGAGSRLTVL.

The rearrangement joins TRBV4-1 to TRBJ1-1, with no clear D. The CDR3 totals 17 residues. Germline CDR1 MGHRA, CDR2 YSYEKL. Trimming pared 4 bases from V and 1 base from J, leaving 19 bases between. The CDR3 sequence is CASSPDPSRQPNTEAFF. CDR3 coding DNA: TGCGCCAGCAGCCCAGACCCTTCGCGGCAGCCGAACACTGAAGCTTTCTTT.

The chain is built from TRBV2 and TRBJ1-2, with a tentative D call TRBD1 (5 bases). The CDR3 contains 13 residues. Per the germline V gene, CDR1 is SNHLY and CDR2 is FYNNEI. V lost 7 bases to trimming and J lost 6 bases, with 15 bases between them. The CDR3 sequence: CASKGSLPDGYTF. CDR3 coding DNA: TGTGCCAGCAAGGGGTCCCTTCCGGATGGCTACACCTTC.

V usage is TRBV28 and J usage is TRBJ1-5, with a tentative D call TRBD1 (6 bases). The germline CDR1 and CDR2 sequences are MDHEN and SYDVKM. Trimming removed 2 bases at V and 5 bases at J, with 13 bases between. The CDR3 runs to 15 residues. CDR3 nucleotides: TGTGCCAGCAGTTTAGTCCAGGGGTGGTATCAGCCCCAGCATTTT. This codes for CASSLVQGWYQPQHF.

In this sample, this clone turned up a few times. This chain links TRBV5-6 with TRBJ1-5; D perhaps matches TRBD1 (5 bases). The CDR3 runs to 15 residues. Germline CDR1 reads SGHDT; CDR2 reads YYEEEE. V was trimmed by 4 bases and J by 0 bases, leaving 11 bases between them. This CDR3 is CASSRRQTSNQPQHF. The CDR3 bases are TGTGCCAGCAGCCGCAGACAGACTAGCAATCAGCCCCAGCATTTT.

Only one count was recorded for this clone. Here the CDR3 DNA reads TGTGCTAGTGGCCCTGGACAGGGAAGGACAGATACGCAGTATTTT. Amino acids: CASGPGQGRTDTQYF. The rearrangement links TRBV12-5 to TRBJ2-3, with 8 bases that match TRBD1. The CDR3 sequence is 15 residues long. The germline gives CDR1 LGHNT, CDR2 FRNRAP. V dropped 6 bases and J dropped 3; count of bases not matched to a gene: 8. Full variable domain (missing parts from reference TRBV12-5 and TRBJ2-3): DARVTQTPRHKVTEMGQEVTMRCQPILGHNTVFWYRQTMMQGLELLAYFRNRAPLDDSGMPKDRFSAEMPDATLATLKIQPSEPRDSAVYFCASGPGQGRTDTQYFGPGTRLTVL.

The V gene is TRBV6-5, the J gene TRBJ2-1, with D perhaps matching TRBD1 (6 bases). The length of the CDR3 is 15 residues. CDR1 is MNHEY, CDR2 SVGAGI, per germline. V was clipped by 6 bases and J by 0 bases, with 12 bases between them. The CDR3, as DNA: TGTGCCAGCAGAGACAGGCGAAGCTCCTACAATGAGCAGTTCTTC. Residues: CASRDRRSSYNEQFF.

The V gene is TRBV4-1, the J gene TRBJ2-2; 7 bases fit TRBD1. Germline CDR1 reads MGHRA; CDR2 reads YSYEKL. V lost 1 base and J lost 2; bases outside the gene matches: 4. The CDR3 is 16 residues long. CDR3 sequence (DNA): TGCGCCAGCAGCCAAGTTTACAGGGGCAACACCGGGGAGCTGTTTTTT. This encodes CASSQVYRGNTGELFF.

The rearrangement joins TRBV7-2 to TRBJ1-5; possible D gene TRBD1, 6 bases. Germline assignment: CDR1 SGHTA and CDR2 FQGNSA. CDR3 size: 15 residues. Trimming cost V 4 bases and J 4 bases, with 14 bases left between them. CDR3 sequence reads: CASSSTGSQNQPQHF. In DNA form, the CDR3 reads TGTGCCAGCAGCTCGACAGGCTCTCAAAATCAGCCCCAGCATTTT.

The J gene is TRBJ2-2, the V gene TRBV2; weak D call: TRBD1 (6 bases). Germline CDR1 is SNHLY and CDR2 is FYNNEI. Trimming removed 6 bases from V and 4 bases from J, with 18 bases in between. This CDR3 has 16 residues. CDR3 sequence (DNA): TGTGCCAGCAGCCCTTGGGGACACCTCGCCACCGGGGAGCTGTTTTTT. As protein: CASSPWGHLATGELFF.

DNA for the CDR3: TGCGCCAGCAGCCAAGTTCAGGGGTGGCCCAGTGATGGCTACACCTTC. As protein: CASSQVQGWPSDGYTF. The gene calls are TRBV4-1 and TRBJ1-2, with D possibly TRBD1 on 6 matching bases. Trimming took off 1 base at V and 6 bases at J, with 18 bases between the two ends. CDR1 and CDR2 (germline): MGHRA, YSYEKL. The CDR3 loop spans 16 amino acids.

The chain employs TRBV24-1 and TRBJ2-5; 7 bases fit TRBD2. Germline CDR1 and CDR2: KGHDR and SFDVKD. V trimming: 4 bases; J trimming: 5 bases; junction bases outside the gene matches: 9. This CDR3 is built from 15 residues. The CDR3 bases are TGTGCCACCAGTGACCGGGGGGTCCCGGCGGAGACCCAGTACTTC. It yields the protein CATSDRGVPAETQYF.

The chain couples TRBV28 to TRBJ1-1; 8 nucleotides agree with TRBD1. The CDR3 length is 13 residues. V lost 10 bases to trimming and J lost 7 bases; unmatched junction nucleotides: 11. Germline V gene lookup returns CDR1 MDHEN and CDR2 SYDVKM. Here the CDR3 DNA reads TGTGCCACAGGCCTGGGACAGGAGAGTGAAGCTTTCTTT. Translating gives CATGLGQESEAFF.

This clone has only one observation. The chain has TRBV19 and TRBJ1-5; D ambiguous. Trimming removed 3 bases at V and 1 base at J, with 7 bases between. This CDR3 has 14 residues. The germline V gene has CDR1 LNHDA and CDR2 SQIVND (reference sequence). The CDR3 loop is CASSIYTSNQPQHF. The DNA for the CDR3 is TGTGCCAGTAGTATTTATACAAGCAATCAGCCCCAGCATTTT.

As for this clone: Other DNA sequences of this sample code for an identical CDR3. This sequence joins TRBV7-2 and TRBJ2-3; D not certain. There are 13 residues in the CDR3. Trimming cost V 1 base and J 1 base, with 3 bases left between them. Germline V gives CDR1 SGHTA, CDR2 FQGNSA. The CDR3 sequence: CASSLGGTDTQYF. DNA for the CDR3: TGTGCCAGCAGCTTAGGAGGCACAGATACGCAGTATTTT.